Below, one TCR beta chain is given with its context. Its matching antigen is unknown. Sequence at one end of the junction differs from germline and may be a read error. The data were obtained in a study of chemoradiotherapy in HPV16-positive cancers. Looking at the study overall: Functional T-cell assays on a couple of HPV16-positive patients' cells defined candidate HPV-specific clones and common TCR motifs.

Profiling relied on immunoSEQ multiplex PCR, and the TCRdb table lists in-frame clones only, not all of them. Among almost 5,500 clones listed, 70% to 80% were seen once. Study-wide points: Candidate HPV-specific clones and E7-related TCR motifs grew in tumor during treatment.

The germline V gene encodes CDR1 LGHNA and CDR2 YSLEER. The CDR3 totals 14 residues. The chain employs TRBV4-3 and TRBJ2-7, with TRBD1 matching over 9 bases. This sequence was found in a human donor with HPV-associated anogenital cancer. The sample was collected from a patient who underwent chemoradiotherapy. The CDR3 protein is CVSSQDGDRDEQYF. DNA for the CDR3: TGCGTCAGCAGCCAAGATGGGGACAGGGACGAGCAGTACTTC.